Below, one TCR beta chain is given with its context. Its cognate antigen has yet to be identified. No base-level quality is on record; no much larger clone is a single base apart. TCRbeta CDR3 regions were amplified from genomic DNA using the immunoSEQ Assay, a bias-controlled multiplex PCR. The authors processed their data as follows. The number of nucleated cells in each sample was estimated from the amplification of reference gene primers within the assay. To quantify the absolute abundance of each unique TCRbeta CDR3 rearrangement, sequence reads were collapsed and filtered. Productive Simpson clonality was computed per sample as the square root of Simpson's diversity index over productive rearrangements. The source is immuneACCESS, and TCRdb retained only in-frame sequences with V and J called. Part of the clones is not carried over; for the studies checked, unresolved V genes explain less than half of this, and the remainder is unexplained. V, J and clone size are those of that table, while D and trimming were read from the DNA. The sample table lists some 130,000 clones, roughly 85% of them with a count of one. The top ten clones comprise 3.5% to 4.5% of the sample.

From a lookup of the germline V gene, CDR1 and CDR2 are KGHDR and SFDVKD. From its cysteine to its phenylalanine, the CDR3 spans 13 amino acids. Just CDR3 DNA is preserved here, 39 bases in frame from base 1. The germline V end is reduced by 10 bases and the J end by 0 bases; junction bases left unmatched: 4. The data originate from a study of blood T cell repertoires in COVID-19 (TCRdb year 2020). Turning to the overall study: Samples covering the acute and convalescent phases of COVID-19 were provided by collaborators in the United States, Italy and Spain. The prospective study material was composed of cDNA or gDNA derived from T cells, B-cell-depleted T cells, or PBMCs. The dataset comprised deeply sampled blood TCRbeta repertoires from subjects exposed to, actively infected with, or recovered from COVID-19. A freely available public database, intended as a resource for researchers studying the immune response to SARS-CoV-2, is where the repertoires were released. The samples were drawn from the first 160 participants of the ongoing ImmuneRACE study and from some 1,300 subjects provided by 6 global collaborators. Nearly every sample came with metadata listing a de-identified subject ID, COVID-19 status, age in years and sex. HLA class I and class II types, where available, came from metadata supplied by the sample provider rather than from assay-based typing.

Overall study results and their limits: The quantity of clinical and demographic metadata differed by source and by participant and was supplied without curation.

Each collaborating institution followed its own protocols to collect whole blood in K2EDTA tubes. Collaborator samples were shipped for TCRbeta analysis as frozen whole blood, isolated PBMCs, or DNA extracted from either sample type. The chain joins TRBV24-1 to TRBJ1-1, and 7 junctional nucleotides match TRBD1. This receptor was identified in a man in his fifties or sixties with acute or convalescent COVID-19. Sequencing was performed on peripheral blood. The DNA reads as follows: TGTGCCACGAGGGACAGTATGAACACTGAAGCTTTCTTT. This codes for CATRDSMNTEAFF.